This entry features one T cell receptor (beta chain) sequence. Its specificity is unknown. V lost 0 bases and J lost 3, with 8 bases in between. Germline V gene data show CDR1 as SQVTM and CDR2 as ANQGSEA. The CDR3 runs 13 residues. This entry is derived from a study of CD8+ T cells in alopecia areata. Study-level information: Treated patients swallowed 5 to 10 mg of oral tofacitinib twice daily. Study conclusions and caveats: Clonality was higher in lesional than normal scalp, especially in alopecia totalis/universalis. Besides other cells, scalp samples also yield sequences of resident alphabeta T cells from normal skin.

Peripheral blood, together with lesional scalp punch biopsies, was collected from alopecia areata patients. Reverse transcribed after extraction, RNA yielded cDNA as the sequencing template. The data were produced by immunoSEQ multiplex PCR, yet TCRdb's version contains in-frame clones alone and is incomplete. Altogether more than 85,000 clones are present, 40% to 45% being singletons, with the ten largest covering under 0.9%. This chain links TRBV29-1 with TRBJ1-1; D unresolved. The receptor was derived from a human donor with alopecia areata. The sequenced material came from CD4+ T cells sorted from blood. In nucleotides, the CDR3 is TGCAGCGTTGAAGAGGTCGGGTACACTGAAGCTTTCTTT. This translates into CSVEEVGYTEAFF.